This record concerns one T cell receptor beta chain sequence. Under the authors' procedure: Estimates of nucleated cell counts were drawn from the amplification of reference gene primers. Measured with immunoSEQ multiplex PCR; TCRdb has only the in-frame clones, and not every one. V and J calls and clone size follow that table, whereas D and trimming were derived from the DNA. This table has fewer than 250,000 clones, roughly 82% appearing once. This sample is drawn from a study of blood T cell repertoires in COVID-19. Study-level information: The United States, Italy and Spain provided the acute and convalescent COVID-19 samples. Nucleic acid was either cDNA or gDNA, and it came from T cells, B-cell-depleted T cells, or PBMCs.

V was pared by 4 bases and J by 9 bases, with 13 bases between. Germline V CDR1 and CDR2: WSHSY, SAAADI. This CDR3 spans 13 amino acids. The origin of this receptor is an older woman with acute or convalescent COVID-19. The sample comprised peripheral blood. The rearrangement joins TRBV10-2 to TRBJ1-5, with a tentative D call TRBD1 (5 bases). This chain's CDR3 is CASSAGGGRPQHF. CDR3 nucleotide sequence: TGCGCCAGCAGTGCTGGGGGAGGAAGGCCCCAGCATTTT.